The rows below give T cell receptor beta chains drawn from one sample of a study of cytotoxic CD8 clonotypes in ibrutinib-treated CLL. Measured with immunoSEQ multiplex PCR; TCRdb has only the in-frame clones, and not every one. The table has about 140,000 clones, around 93% seen once. The sequencing here drew on PBMCs, taken after 12 months of ibrutinib treatment. The receptor set was obtained from a human donor with chronic lymphocytic leukemia. CDR3s leave out the opening cysteine and the closing phenylalanine or tryptophan. Each record gives: J gene, clone size, V gene, CDR3 protein. The listing skips clone size in some rows; elsewhere it reads once, few, many or a size class.

TRBJ2-7,-,TRBV7-2,ASSTRQGSYEQY
TRBJ1-1,-,TRBV4-1,ASSQAQSMNTEAF
TRBJ2-2,-,TRBV7-9,ASSDRALNTGELF
TRBJ2-2,-,TRBV5-6,ASSLGRAANTGELF
TRBJ2-7,-,TRBV27,ASSPGRIYEQY
TRBJ1-1,-,TRBV5-8,AIFEAF
TRBJ1-2,-,TRBV27,ASSPGQGNYGYT
TRBJ2-1,-,TRBV29-1,SVADGAGDF
TRBJ2-3,-,TRBV5-1,ASTLYLGSDTQY
TRBJ2-4,-,TRBV7-9,ASSLTYSDLAKNIQY
TRBJ1-5,-,TRBV7-8,ASSSGEGAAQPQH
TRBJ2-3,-,TRBV18,ASSPKEGFSSDTQY
TRBJ2-7,-,TRBV6-5,ASSYSWTYEQY
TRBJ1-1,-,TRBV7-3,ASTEAGGLTEAF
TRBJ1-2,-,TRBV19,ASNPRQGNYGYT
TRBJ1-5,-,TRBV6-5,ASSYGADQPQH
TRBJ1-3,-,TRBV5-1,ASSAGGSGNTIY
TRBJ2-3,-,TRBV27,ASSLYAGALGADTQY
TRBJ2-2,-,TRBV4-2,ASSQGELAGGTGELF
TRBJ2-3,once,TRBV6-4,ASDRRLAGGPTDTQY